This paragraph reports one T cell receptor beta chain. Antigen specificity is unknown. Naive CD8 cells lacked CD45RO, underwent positive selection for CCR7 and left out terminally differentiated effector memory CD45RA+ cells. These data come from a study of shared clonotypes between healthy human individuals. Once extracted for a subset, genomic DNA was divided evenly among several immunoSEQ plates. For sorted subsets, 150 to 200 ng DNA per replicate equaled about 27,000 T cell genomes. Repertoires were generated with immunoSEQ multiplex PCR, while TCRdb's copy carries only in-frame clones and drops some. The sample carries around 600,000 clones, 95% to 98% recorded once. Findings and limits, study-wide: Naive CD4 clonotype sharing across a few donors was 5% to 6%. For sorted subsets, rarefaction showed incomplete sequencing despite large depth.

V lost 0 bases, J lost 7 bases, and 13 bases lay in between. From germline, CDR1 is ENHRY and CDR2 SYGVKD. The CDR3 is 15 residues long. This clonotype was sampled from a man aged 30 to 45 in good health. The sequencing input was naive CD8+ T cells sorted from blood. The chain recombines TRBV10-3 with TRBJ1-5; D gene ambiguous. This chain's CDR3 is CAISESNGSGQPQHF. The CDR3 DNA sequence: TGTGCCATCAGTGAGTCGAACGGTAGCGGGCAGCCCCAGCATTTT.